This T cell receptor (beta chain) appears in the sequencing data of a study of cytotoxic CD8 clonotypes in ibrutinib-treated CLL. Study at large: The response samples were taken once patients had been treated for a median of approximately 12 months, range 6 to 36. Mean productive templates were around 260,000; mean productive rearrangements were 94,082.

A note on this clone: Its antigen is still unknown.

TCRdb keeps only in-frame clones here, not all; method: immunoSEQ multiplex PCR. The sample consists of over 8,500 clones, approximately 81% of them appearing once. The junction had 8 bases not matched to a gene; V was cut back by 4 bases and J by 2 bases. This CDR3 is 15 amino acids long. Germline lookup yields CDR1 GTSNPN and CDR2 SVGIG (reference sequence). Study-wide results and caveats: Sustained-remission patients were sampled at one set of times and progressing patients at different ones. Baseline levels were approached again at progression, after clonality had risen at ibrutinib response.

The receptor was isolated from a human donor with chronic lymphocytic leukemia. The rearrangement links TRBV30 to TRBJ1-2; TRBD1 matches 9 bases. The material sequenced was PBMCs, taken at disease progression, from a patient treated with ibrutinib. The CDR3 DNA follows: TGTGCCTGGAAAGGGGACAGGGCCGTCAACTATGGCTACACCTTC. This codes for CAWKGDRAVNYGYTF.